A selection of T cell receptor beta chains follows, all from one sample in a study of blood T cells in healthy people across ages. TCRdb independently ran MiXCR on the 5' RACE reads; one entry per CDR3 protein. The sample has about 830,000 distinct CDR3 sequences; around two thirds are singletons. Sequencing was carried out using blood. The receptors here all came from a man between 25 and 39 years old in good health. Both conserved end residues are part of each CDR3. D genes are given only for firm matches. Not all rows give a size; the values are once, few, many and, for expanded clones, a class.

J gene: TRBJ1-2; V gene: TRBV25-1; D gene: NA; clone size: NA; CDR3 protein: CASSESGTPYGYTF; CDR3 DNA: TGTGCCAGCAGTGAATCCGGGACACCGTATGGCTACACCTTC
J gene: TRBJ1-2; V gene: TRBV25-1; D gene: TRBD1; clone size: few; CDR3 protein: CASRTQGNYGYTF; CDR3 DNA: TGTGCCAGCAGGACACAGGGGAACTATGGCTACACCTTC
J gene: TRBJ2-3; V gene: TRBV3-1; D gene: NA; clone size: few; CDR3 protein: CASSQEVPDTQYF; CDR3 DNA: TGTGCCAGCAGCCAAGAAGTGCCAGATACGCAGTATTTT
J gene: TRBJ2-7; V gene: TRBV7-2; D gene: NA; clone size: few; CDR3 protein: CASSLDFEKSSYEQYF; CDR3 DNA: TGTGCCAGCAGCTTAGATTTCGAGAAGAGTTCCTACGAGCAGTACTTC
J gene: TRBJ1-5; V gene: TRBV6-5; D gene: NA; clone size: few; CDR3 protein: CASSSPNQPQHF; CDR3 DNA: TGTGCCAGCAGTTCGCCAAATCAGCCCCAGCATTTT
J gene: TRBJ2-4; V gene: TRBV7-2; D gene: NA; clone size: NA; CDR3 protein: CASSLATALATEGGRKQYF; CDR3 DNA: TGTGCCAGCAGCTTAGCCACAGCATTAGCGACGGAGGGGGGCCGAAAGCAGTACTTC
J gene: TRBJ1-2; V gene: TRBV7-2; D gene: TRBD1; clone size: NA; CDR3 protein: CASSLWGQGASYGYTF; CDR3 DNA: TGTGCCAGCAGCTTATGGGGACAGGGGGCCTCCTATGGCTACACCTTC
J gene: TRBJ2-6; V gene: TRBV9; D gene: TRBD1; clone size: NA; CDR3 protein: CASSAYRGLLSGANVLTF; CDR3 DNA: TGTGCCAGCAGCGCCTACAGGGGGCTCCTCTCTGGGGCCAACGTCCTGACTTTC
J gene: TRBJ1-4; V gene: TRBV27; D gene: NA; clone size: once; CDR3 protein: CASSFGGKLFF; CDR3 DNA: TGTGCCAGCAGTTTCGGTGGGAAACTGTTTTTT
J gene: TRBJ2-5; V gene: TRBV12-1; D gene: NA; clone size: NA; CDR3 protein: CALRGLRPRYF; CDR3 DNA: TGTGCCCTTAGGGGACTACGTCCTCGGTACTTC